The next 26 T cell receptor beta chains were all read from a single sample in a study of blood T cell repertoires in COVID-19. Assay used: immunoSEQ multiplex PCR; TCRdb lists only in-frame clones, some missing. Of more than 80,000 clones in the sample, approximately 80% were seen once. Specimen: peripheral blood. These receptors all come from a woman aged 80 or over with active or convalescent COVID-19.

The V gene is TRBV14, the J gene TRBJ2-5; 7 nucleotides line up with TRBD2. Losses at the gene ends were 0 bases for V and 7 bases for J; bases not matched to a gene: 11. CDR1 and CDR2 (germline): SGHDN, FVKESK. The CDR3 runs to 16 residues. The DNA for the CDR3 is TGTGCCAGCAGCCAAGACTGGAGCGGGGCTCTCCGGACCCAGTACTTC. Amino acids: CASSQDWSGALRTQYF.

The genes are TRBV11-2 and TRBJ2-2, with 9 bases identical to TRBD2. The CDR3 is 17 residues long. Per germline, CDR1 SGHAT and CDR2 FQNNGV. The V and J ends lost 5 bases and 4 bases, in that order; junction bases with no gene match: 11. The CDR3 DNA is TGTGCCAGCAGCATGAACGCGGGAGGGCCGGGCACCGGGGAGCTGTTTTTT. Amino acids: CASSMNAGGPGTGELFF.

This clone was recorded once. The CDR3 spells CASTTGGARGYTF. The CDR3 DNA sequence: TGTGCCAGCACTACGGGAGGGGCGCGCGGCTACACCTTC. The chain combines TRBV28 with TRBJ1-2, with D possibly matching TRBD1 (5 bases). Germline values: CDR1 MDHEN, CDR2 SYDVKM. CDR3 length equals 13 residues. Trimming removed 7 bases at V and 8 bases at J, with 17 bases between.

This chain connects TRBV5-8 to TRBJ2-3; D is ambiguous. Germline CDR1 and CDR2: SGHTS and YDEGEE. The V gene lost 7 bases and the J gene lost 2 bases, with 11 bases spanning the gap. The CDR3 length is 13 residues. CDR3 nucleotide sequence: TGTGCCAGCCCCCCGCCTAACACAGATACGCAGTATTTT. It yields the protein CASPPPNTDTQYF.

The chain uses TRBV6-2 or TRBV6-3 and TRBJ1-5; no reliable D call. The V end was cut by 5 bases, the J end by 2 bases, with 10 bases between. This CDR3 comprises 14 residues. The germline V gene has CDR1 MNHEY and CDR2 SVGEGT. The CDR3 is CASSHPWRNQPQHF. As DNA, the CDR3 is TGTGCCAGCAGTCATCCCTGGCGCAATCAGCCCCAGCATTTT.

The chain is built from TRBV11-1 and TRBJ2-5, with D possibly matching TRBD2 (5 bases). The germline gives CDR1 SGHAT, CDR2 FQDESV (reference sequence). CDR3 size: 14 residues. Trimming pared 6 bases from V and 5 bases from J, leaving 16 bases between. Written as DNA, the CDR3 is TGTGCCAGCAGGAATCGGGGTCAGGTGGAGACCCAGTACTTC. Encoded protein: CASRNRGQVETQYF.

This clone appeared once. The V gene is TRBV28, the J gene TRBJ1-2; D not resolved. With 5 bases removed from V and 8 bases from J, the gap between germline ends came to 15 bases. Germline V gene lookup returns CDR1 MDHEN and CDR2 SYDVKM. The CDR3 runs to 13 residues. CDR3 loop: CASSRTRAPGYTF. Written as DNA, the CDR3 is TGTGCCAGCAGTCGGACTCGAGCTCCGGGCTACACCTTC.

This clone is a singleton in its sample. The CDR3 region is CATYGGAAYGYGYTF. The CDR3 nucleotides are TGTGCCACATATGGGGGGGCGGCTTATGGCTATGGCTACACCTTC. The V and J genes are TRBV19 and TRBJ1-2; TRBD1 is a possible D gene (6 bases). This CDR3 is 15 amino acids long. Germline-derived CDR1 and CDR2 are LNHDA and SQIVND (reference sequence). Trimming took off 10 bases at V and 4 bases at J, with 22 bases between the two ends. The full variable domain, its missing parts supplied by reference TRBV19 and TRBJ1-2, is DGGITQSPKYLFRKEGQNVTLSCEQNLNHDAMYWYRQDPGQGLRLIYYSQIVNDFQKGDIAEGYSVSREKKESFPLTVTSAQKNPTAFYLCATYGGAAYGYGYTFGSGTRLTVV.

The chain uses TRBV7-9 and TRBJ2-7; TRBD2 is a possible D gene (7 bases). The CDR3 totals 12 residues. Germline V gene sequence: CDR1 SEHNR, CDR2 FQNEAQ (reference sequence). V lost 7 bases and J 6 bases, leaving 13 bases between the germline ends. CDR3 in amino acids: CASTVGGGEQYF. CDR3 DNA: TGTGCCAGCACCGTAGGGGGGGGCGAGCAGTACTTC.

This clone was seen only once. This rearrangement joins TRBV7-8 to TRBJ2-1, with 7 bases matching TRBD2. Germline V gives CDR1 SGHVS, CDR2 FQNEAQ. CDR3 length equals 17 residues. The V gene end was trimmed by 5 bases and the J gene end by 0 bases; junction bases not matched to a gene: 10. CDR3 in DNA: TGTGCCAGCAGCGCCCCCGGGGGGTTTAGCTCCTACAATGAGCAGTTCTTC. It yields the protein CASSAPGGFSSYNEQFF.

The chain couples TRBV3-1 (or the pseudogene TRBV3-2) to TRBJ2-5; the match to TRBD2 covers 11 bases. V shed 0 bases, J shed 2 bases, and the junction held 5 bases outside the gene matches. This CDR3 has 17 amino acids. Germline loops: CDR1 LGHDT, CDR2 YNNKEL (reference sequence). The CDR3 spells CASSQEVAGGHQETQYF. CDR3 DNA: TGTGCCAGCAGCCAAGAGGTAGCGGGGGGGCATCAAGAGACCCAGTACTTC.

The chain is built from TRBV9 and TRBJ2-2; 8 bases agree with TRBD1. The CDR3 contains 15 residues. Germline V gives CDR1 SGDLS, CDR2 YYNGEE. V was pared by 3 bases and J by 4 bases, with 5 bases of the junction left unmatched. CDR3 sequence reads: CASSAQGAGTGELFF. The CDR3 region has the DNA TGTGCCAGCAGCGCTCAGGGGGCAGGCACCGGGGAGCTGTTTTTT.

The gene calls are TRBV7-8 and TRBJ2-1, with 16 bases aligning to TRBD2. Trimming removed 2 bases from V and 4 bases from J; junction bases left unmatched: 2. The CDR3 is 17 residues long. Germline lookup yields CDR1 SGHVS and CDR2 FQNEAQ. The CDR3 region has the DNA TGTGCCAGCAGCTTACGGGGACTAGCGGGAGGGTACAATGAGCAGTTCTTC. Translation gives CASSLRGLAGGYNEQFF.

Only a few counts were recorded for this clone. This CDR3 reads CARSWGDIRTGITQETQYF. The DNA of the CDR3 is TGTGCCAGAAGCTGGGGGGATATAAGGACAGGGATTACCCAAGAGACCCAGTACTTC. The J gene is TRBJ2-5, the V gene TRBV5-3; 8 bases match TRBD1. TRBV5-3 is an ORF, and what it does is uncertain. CDR3 length equals 19 residues. J lost 1 base, V lost 3 bases, and 17 bases had no gene match.

This chain joins TRBV4-3 and TRBJ1-4; no clear D gene. V was cut by 0 bases and J by 5 bases, with 16 bases left in between. CDR3 length: 17 amino acids. Germline values: CDR1 LGHNA, CDR2 YSLEER. The CDR3 reads CASSQDMPSAGNEKLFF. CDR3 in DNA: TGCGCCAGCAGCCAAGATATGCCAAGCGCGGGGAATGAAAAACTGTTTTTT.

The chain has TRBV10-2 and TRBJ2-5; tentative D call: TRBD2 (5 bases). The germline V gene has CDR1 WSHSY and CDR2 SAAADI. V lost 2 bases, J lost 7 bases, and 8 bases lay in between. CDR3 length: 12 amino acids. As DNA, the CDR3 is TGCGCCAGCAGTGAGCCCGAGGGGACCCAGTACTTC. Amino acids: CASSEPEGTQYF.

The J gene is TRBJ1-6, the V gene TRBV6-6; weak D call: TRBD1 (6 bases). V lost 5 bases, J lost 10 bases, and 15 bases lay in between. The CDR3 is 14 residues long. Looked up from germline, CDR1 is MNHNY and CDR2 is SVGAGI (reference sequence). DNA for the CDR3: TGTGCCAGCAGTCTCGGCACAGGGAAGTCACCCCTCCACTTT. Protein: CASSLGTGKSPLHF.

V gene TRBV11-2 combines with J gene TRBJ1-3, with D tentatively TRBD1 (5 bases). Germline V gene lookup returns CDR1 SGHAT and CDR2 FQNNGV. The CDR3 length is 13 residues. Trimming cost V 5 bases and J 4 bases, with 9 bases left between them. The CDR3 DNA reads as TGTGCCAGCAGCCTCAACAGGGGAAACACCATATATTTT. It yields the protein CASSLNRGNTIYF.

V is TRBV5-5 and J is TRBJ2-5, with D perhaps TRBD2 (5 bases). This CDR3 is built from 14 residues. Germline loops: CDR1 SGHKS, CDR2 YYEKEE (reference sequence). V was trimmed by 0 bases and J by 5 bases, leaving 11 bases between them. CDR3 sequence: CASSLELVMETQYF. CDR3 DNA sequence: TGTGCCAGCAGCTTGGAACTAGTAATGGAGACCCAGTACTTC.

The chain links TRBV7-2 to TRBJ1-2; D is unclear. The germline V and J ends were trimmed by 3 bases and 8 bases, with 16 bases remaining between them. The CDR3 contains 14 residues. Germline V gene sequence: CDR1 SGHTA, CDR2 FQGNSA. The CDR3 protein is CASSFLSGPGGYTF. The CDR3, as DNA: TGTGCCAGCAGCTTCTTGTCAGGCCCCGGAGGCTACACCTTC.

This chain joins TRBV6-6 and TRBJ2-1; possible D gene TRBD2, 5 bases. Germline CDR1 reads MNHNY; CDR2 reads SVGAGI (reference sequence). This CDR3 has 14 amino acids. Between the trimmed V and J ends, which lost 2 bases and 3 bases, there was a span of 8 bases. CDR3 amino acids: CASSYEGYYNEQFF. Written as DNA, the CDR3 is TGTGCCAGCAGTTACGAGGGATACTACAATGAGCAGTTCTTC.

This sequence joins TRBV30 and TRBJ2-5; D is undetermined. This CDR3 region has 12 residues. Trimming pared 2 bases from V and 7 bases from J, leaving 11 bases between. Germline V gives CDR1 GTSNPN, CDR2 SVGIG (reference sequence). CDR3 DNA: TGTGCCTGGAGTCATGCCCGAGTGACCCAGTACTTC. Amino acid sequence: CAWSHARVTQYF.

The V and J genes are TRBV20-1 and TRBJ1-4; unclear D gene. This CDR3 spans 13 amino acids. V shed 3 bases and J shed 4 bases, with 9 bases lying between them. Germline CDR1 and CDR2: DFQATT and SNEGSKA (reference sequence). In DNA, the CDR3 is TGCAGTGCTAGTTACAGACATAATGAAAAACTGTTTTTT. Translation gives CSASYRHNEKLFF.

The chain employs TRBV29-1 and TRBJ2-3, with D perhaps matching TRBD1 (6 bases). Germline V gene lookup returns CDR1 SQVTM and CDR2 ANQGSEA. CDR3 size: 14 residues. Trimming stripped 7 bases from V and 0 bases from J, with 14 bases between. In DNA, the CDR3 is TGCAGCGCCGTGGGACAACTAAGCACAGATACGCAGTATTTT. Encoded protein: CSAVGQLSTDTQYF.

The chain employs TRBV6-4 and TRBJ2-1; 8 bases align to TRBD1. This CDR3 has 15 amino acids. In germline, CDR1 is MRHNA, CDR2 SNTAGT. Trimming took 6 bases from V and 1 from J; bases not matched to a gene: 5. CDR3 nucleotide sequence: TGTGCCAGCAGCAGTGGACAGGGATCCTACAATGAGCAGTTCTTC. Translation gives CASSSGQGSYNEQFF.

This rearrangement joins TRBV19 to TRBJ2-1; 7 nucleotides agree with TRBD1. Germline V CDR1 and CDR2: LNHDA, SQIVND (reference sequence). Trimming removed 4 bases from V and 15 bases from J; junction bases left unmatched: 12. This CDR3 has 13 residues. The CDR3 coding sequence is TGTGCCAGTAGTACCAGGGACAGCCAACTTGTGTTCTTC. Translating it yields CASSTRDSQLVFF.